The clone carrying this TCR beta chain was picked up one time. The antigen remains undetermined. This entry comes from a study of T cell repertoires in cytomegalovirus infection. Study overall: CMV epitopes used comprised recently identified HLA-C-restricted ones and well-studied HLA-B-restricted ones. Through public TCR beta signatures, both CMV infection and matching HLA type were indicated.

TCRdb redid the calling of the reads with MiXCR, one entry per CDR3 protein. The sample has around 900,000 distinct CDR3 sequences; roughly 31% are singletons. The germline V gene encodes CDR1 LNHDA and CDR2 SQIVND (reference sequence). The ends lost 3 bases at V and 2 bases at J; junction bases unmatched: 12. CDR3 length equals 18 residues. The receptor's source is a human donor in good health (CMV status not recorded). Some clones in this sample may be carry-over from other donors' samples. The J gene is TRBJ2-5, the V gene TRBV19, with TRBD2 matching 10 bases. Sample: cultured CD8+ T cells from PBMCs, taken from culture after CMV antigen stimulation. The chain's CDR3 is CASSITVTSGVEQETQYF. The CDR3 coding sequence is TGTGCCAGTAGTATTACCGTCACTAGCGGGGTCGAACAAGAGACCCAGTACTTC.